This is a list of T cell receptor beta chains from one sample in a study of OX40 agonist ivuxolimab in advanced cancers. Data came from immunoSEQ multiplex PCR; TCRdb stores just in-frame clones and leaves some out. The data show about 37,000 clones, over 75% seen once. This specimen was CD4+ or CD8+ T cells sorted from blood, taken in a trial of the OX40 agonist ivuxolimab. These receptor sequences come from an adult with an advanced solid tumor such as melanoma, head and neck, liver or kidney cancer. Each CDR3 is given with its conserved first and last residue. The D gene is left open where the match is weak. Not every row has a clone size; where given, it reads once, few, many or a size class.

V	D	J	size	DNA	CDR3
TRBV11-3	.	TRBJ2-5	.	TGTGCCAGCAGCTTAGGGGCAGAGACCCAGTACTTC	CASSLGAETQYF
TRBV12-5	TRBD1	TRBJ1-1	.	TGTGCTAGTGGTTTGGTACTGTTGGGACAGGTGAACACTGAAGCTTTCTTT	CASGLVLLGQVNTEAFF
TRBV27	TRBD1	TRBJ1-5	.	TGTGCCAGCAGTTCGCAACAGGGGGCCGAAGGGCCCCAGCATTTT	CASSSQQGAEGPQHF
TRBV5-1	TRBD2	TRBJ2-2	.	TGCGCCAGCATGGAGCGGGGGCCCCTTGTCGGGGAGCTGTTTTTT	CASMERGPLVGELFF
TRBV5-4	.	TRBJ1-2	.	TGTGCCAGCAGCGGGGATCCAGGGGATGTCATCTACACCTTC	CASSGDPGDVIYTF
TRBV19	TRBD1	TRBJ1-1	few	TGTGCCAGTAGTTTGTCAGGGGGAGGTCTCGTAGAAGCTTTCTTT	CASSLSGGGLVEAFF
TRBV7-9	.	TRBJ2-7	.	TGTGCCAGCAGTGGACTTGTTTCCGAGCAGTACTTC	CASSGLVSEQYF
TRBV4-1	.	TRBJ1-6	.	TGCGCCAGCAGCCAGCCCGAGACAAACCTGGTGTCACCCCTCCACTTT	CASSQPETNLVSPLHF
TRBV2	.	TRBJ1-2	.	TGTGCCAGCAGTGATCACAGAAACTATGGCTACACCTTC	CASSDHRNYGYTF
TRBV30	.	TRBJ1-5	.	TGTGCCTGGGGAAACTCGGGGGAGCAGCCCCAGCATTTT	CAWGNSGEQPQHF
TRBV30	TRBD1	TRBJ1-6	.	TGTGCCTGGAGTCTACAGGGGCAGGGAATTTCACCCCTCCACTTT	CAWSLQGQGISPLHF
TRBV9	TRBD2	TRBJ2-1	.	TGTGCCAGCAGCGTAGCGGGGCGGGGGGCCTACAATGAGCAGTTCTTC	CASSVAGRGAYNEQFF
TRBV7-9	.	TRBJ1-2	.	TGTGCCAGCAGCCTAACCTCGGAGGGGCGGTATGGCTACACCTTC	CASSLTSEGRYGYTF
TRBV9	.	TRBJ2-3	.	TGTGCCAGCAGCGCCCCGACAGACTCCAGGACAGATACGCAGTATTTT	CASSAPTDSRTDTQYF
TRBV19	.	TRBJ2-1	.	TGTGCCAGTAGTAAGGGGGGGGACTACAATGAGCAGTTCTTC	CASSKGGDYNEQFF
TRBV4-2	.	TRBJ1-4	few	TGTGCCAGCTTTGGAAGTGAAAAACTGTTTTTT	CASFGSEKLFF
TRBV30	.	TRBJ2-1	.	TGTGCCTGGAGTTTGGACTTTTCCCCGGGGAATGAGCAGTTCTTC	CAWSLDFSPGNEQFF
TRBV6-4	TRBD2	TRBJ2-2	.	TGTGCCAGCAGACTACTAGCGGAAACCGGGGAGCTGTTTTTT	CASRLLAETGELFF
TRBV16	TRBD1	TRBJ1-2	.	TGTGCCAGCAGCCCCTATCAGGGGGGAGTTAACTATGGCTACACCTTC	CASSPYQGGVNYGYTF
TRBV6-6	.	TRBJ2-7	medium-sized	TGTGCCAGCAGTTACTCACTAACTGGGGAGCAGTACTTC	CASSYSLTGEQYF
TRBV19	.	TRBJ2-2	.	TGTGCCAGTAACGATATGGGACAACTTAACACCGGGGAGCTGTTTTTT	CASNDMGQLNTGELFF
TRBV2	.	TRBJ1-1	.	TGTGCCGGTCAGAGCGCGGCCACTGAAGCTTTCTTT	CAGQSAATEAFF
TRBV7-2	.	TRBJ2-7	.	TGTGCCAGCAGTGCCGTACACGGAGAAAACTACGAGCAGTACTTC	CASSAVHGENYEQYF
TRBV29-1	TRBD1	TRBJ2-7	.	TGCAGCGTCCGGACAGGGGGGTACGAGCAGTACTTC	CSVRTGGYEQYF
TRBV7-8	.	TRBJ1-2	.	TGTGCCAGCAGCCCAGACACGAGAAACTATGGCTACACCTTC	CASSPDTRNYGYTF
TRBV5-6	.	TRBJ2-5	once	TGTGCCAGCAGCTTGTTTGGGAAGGAGACCCAGTACTTC	CASSLFGKETQYF
TRBV19	.	TRBJ1-2	.	TGTGCCAGTGAGAGTGCCGATCTCTATGGCTACACCTTC	CASESADLYGYTF
TRBV27	TRBD1	TRBJ1-6	few	TGTGCCAGCAGCCCACCCCTGGGACAGACTAATTCACCCCTCCACTTT	CASSPPLGQTNSPLHF
TRBV14	TRBD1	TRBJ1-2	.	TGTGCCAGCAGACCGCAGGGGGGCCACGGGGGTGGCTACACCTTC	CASRPQGGHGGGYTF
TRBV27	TRBD2	TRBJ2-7	once	TGTGCCAGCAGTCTGACTAGCGGGGGTCCCTACGAGCAGTACTTC	CASSLTSGGPYEQYF
TRBV5-1	.	TRBJ2-7	.	TGCGCCAGCAGCTTCTCAGTGGGGGCGGACGAGCAGTACTTC	CASSFSVGADEQYF
TRBV2	.	TRBJ2-7	.	TGTGCCAGCAGGGAAGACCCCTCCTACGAGCAGTACTTC	CASREDPSYEQYF
TRBV10-2	TRBD2	TRBJ2-1	.	TGCGCCAGCACCTTAACCCGGGGGGGCCCCACTACCTACAATGAGCAGTTCTTC	CASTLTRGGPTTYNEQFF
TRBV27	TRBD1	TRBJ1-4	.	TGTGCCAGCACCATGACAGGGGGAAATGAAAAACTGTTTTTT	CASTMTGGNEKLFF
TRBV7-9	TRBD1	TRBJ1-1	once	TGTGCCAGCAGCTTCCCGGGACAGGGTGGCACTGAAGCTTTCTTT	CASSFPGQGGTEAFF
TRBV4-1	.	TRBJ2-7	.	TGCGCCAGCAGCCAAGAAGGACAGTTGAGCTCCTACGAGCAGTACTTC	CASSQEGQLSSYEQYF
TRBV11-2	TRBD1	TRBJ1-2	.	TGTGCCAGCAGCTTGGGAGGACAGGAGGATCTCTTC	CASSLGGQEDLF
TRBV4-1	.	TRBJ1-5	.	TGCGCCAGCAGCCAAGTTGCGGAAGGTCAGCCCCAGCATTTT	CASSQVAEGQPQHF
TRBV15	.	TRBJ2-3	.	TGTGCCACCAGCAGAGATCTCGGCGGGGCCACAGATACGCAGTATTTT	CATSRDLGGATDTQYF
TRBV2	.	TRBJ2-5	.	TGTGCCAGCAGTGAAGAGGGCACCTCTCAAGAGACCCAGTACTTC	CASSEEGTSQETQYF
TRBV19	TRBD1	TRBJ2-7	.	TGTGCCAGTAGTACCGCCCCGGGACAGGGAGTCTACGAGCAGTACTTC	CASSTAPGQGVYEQYF
TRBV5-4	TRBD1	TRBJ1-1	.	TGTGCCAGCGGGACAGGGGGCAGTAACACTGAAGCTTTCTTT	CASGTGGSNTEAFF
TRBV4-1	TRBD2	TRBJ2-5	once	TGCGCCAGCAGCCTTAGCGGGGGTGGAGGTACCCAGTACTTC	CASSLSGGGGTQYF
TRBV9	TRBD2	TRBJ2-3	.	TGTGCCAGCAGCGTATCGAGCGGGGGGGAAAGTACGCAGTATTTT	CASSVSSGGESTQYF
TRBV6-1	TRBD2	TRBJ2-3	.	TGTGCCAGCAGTGGACTAGCGGGAAGCACAGATACGCAGTATTTT	CASSGLAGSTDTQYF
TRBV6-1	.	TRBJ2-2	.	TGTGCCAGCACGGACCGAGACAGCGGGGAGCTGTTTTTT	CASTDRDSGELFF
TRBV4-3	.	TRBJ2-3	.	TGCGCCAGCAGCCAAGATTGGCAGGGGGGCGGGAATACGCAGTATTTT	CASSQDWQGGGNTQYF
TRBV2	.	TRBJ2-5	.	TGTGCCAGCAGTGACGGGGGCGGTGAGACCCAGTACTTC	CASSDGGGETQYF
TRBV4-1	.	TRBJ1-1	.	TGCGCCAGCAGCCAGGGAGGGGCACGGGAAGCTTTCTTT	CASSQGGAREAFF
TRBV6-5	.	TRBJ1-3	.	TGTGCCAGCAGTCTCGGGGCGGCCGGAAACACCATATATTTT	CASSLGAAGNTIYF
TRBV5-4	TRBD2	TRBJ2-7	.	TGTGCCAGCAGCCCCGGGGGGGCCCCGACCTACGAGCAGTACTTC	CASSPGGAPTYEQYF
TRBV11-2	.	TRBJ2-7	.	TGTGCCAGCAGCTTCTTACAGGGCTCAGTCGACGAGCAGTACTTC	CASSFLQGSVDEQYF